Below are 20 T cell receptor beta chains sequenced from a single sample in a study of brain T cells in children with intractable seizures. Generated by immunoSEQ multiplex PCR, the TCRdb table keeps only in-frame clones and is missing some. This table holds tens of thousands of clones, about 93% found once. The sample was peripheral blood, taken at surgery. These receptors were obtained from a boy less than two years old with tuberous sclerosis and intractable seizures.

The rearrangement joins TRBV4-1 to TRBJ1-1, with D tentatively TRBD1 (5 bases). Germline V gene sequence: CDR1 MGHRA, CDR2 YSYEKL. Trimming took 3 bases from V and 4 from J, leaving 15 bases between them. CDR3 length: 15 residues. The CDR3 DNA is TGCGCCAGCAGCCACCCGACAGAGGAGGCCACTGAAGCTTTCTTT. Amino acids: CASSHPTEEATEAFF.

This CDR3 is CASSQVGLTGHGYTF. The CDR3 bases are TGCGCCAGCAGCCAAGTAGGTTTGACAGGTCATGGCTACACCTTC. The chain has TRBV4-1 and TRBJ1-2; D possibly corresponds to TRBD1 (6 bases). V was pared by 1 base and J by 6 bases, with 15 bases between. Germline CDR1 reads MGHRA; CDR2 reads YSYEKL. The CDR3 sequence is 15 residues long.

The J gene is TRBJ2-5, the V gene TRBV18, with TRBD2 matching 8 bases. CDR3 size: 14 residues. Germline V CDR1 and CDR2: KGHSH, LQKENI. The V gene end was trimmed by 4 bases and the J gene end by 1 base; junction bases not matched to a gene: 2. In DNA, the CDR3 is TGTGCCAGCTCACAGCGGGGGTCCCAAGAGACCCAGTACTTC. Translating gives CASSQRGSQETQYF.

The chain employs TRBV11-1 and TRBJ2-7, with 8 positions matching TRBD1. V lost 5 bases and J lost 2; bases outside the gene matches: 5. In germline, CDR1 is SGHAT, CDR2 FQDESV (reference sequence). The CDR3 spans 14 residues. CDR3 nucleotides: TGTGCCAGCAGCCCGGGACAGGTACCCTACGAGCAGTACTTC. Its protein is CASSPGQVPYEQYF.

This chain connects TRBV5-1 to TRBJ2-3; D may match TRBD1 or TRBD2 (5 bases each). This CDR3 has 15 amino acids. Trimming removed 0 bases at V and 0 bases at J, with 8 bases between. Germline lookup yields CDR1 SGHRS and CDR2 YFSETQ. CDR3 amino acids: CASSLGGGSTDTQYF. CDR3 bases: TGCGCCAGCAGCTTGGGGGGCGGGAGCACAGATACGCAGTATTTT.

The chain combines TRBV7-9 with TRBJ2-5; D gene uncertain. Germline loops: CDR1 SEHNR, CDR2 FQNEAQ (reference sequence). This CDR3 has 15 amino acids. The V gene lost 5 bases and the J gene lost 2 bases, with 15 bases spanning the gap. Here the CDR3 reads CASSLSAGPQETQYF. In DNA, the CDR3 is TGTGCCAGCAGCCTGAGTGCAGGCCCGCAAGAGACCCAGTACTTC.

V and J are TRBV7-2 and TRBJ2-1; TRBD2 matches at 12 bases. This CDR3 region has 13 residues. After removal of 6 bases from V and 13 bases from J, the junction contained 7 bases not matched to a gene. Germline CDR1 is SGHTA and CDR2 is FQGNSA. The CDR3 DNA follows: TGTGCCAGCAGTAAGGCTAGCGGGAGGGCCCAGTTCTTC. Protein product: CASSKASGRAQFF.

A remark on this clone: The limits of the CDR3 on the DNA are not certain, so only TCRdb's listed CDR3 is given. The chain is built from TRBV24-1 and TRBJ2-7; the table assigns TRBD2, which was not confirmed against the DNA. The germline CDR1 and CDR2 sequences are KGHDR and SFDVKD. Ends included, the CDR3 has 13 residues. The CDR3 loop is CATSDFGSGSLYF.

This sequence joins TRBV4-1 and TRBJ1-6; D is ambiguous. V lost 0 bases, J lost 0 bases, and 15 bases lay in between. The length of the CDR3 is 19 residues. Germline lookup yields CDR1 MGHRA and CDR2 YSYEKL. CDR3 DNA: TGCGCCAGCAGCCAAGACAGGTGGGTTCCTAGCTCCTATAATTCACCCCTCCACTTT. Translated, it gives CASSQDRWVPSSYNSPLHF.

This chain uses TRBV10-3 with TRBJ1-1; D ambiguous. Germline CDR1 ENHRY, CDR2 SYGVKD. The CDR3 length is 12 residues. V lost 8 bases to trimming and J lost 3 bases, with 10 bases between them. For the CDR3, the DNA is TGTGCCATCGGATCAAGGGACACTGAAGCTTTCTTT. It translates to CAIGSRDTEAFF.

The chain uses TRBV12-3 or TRBV12-4 and TRBJ2-1; D ambiguous. This CDR3 is 13 amino acids long. Trimming left V 3 bases short and J 4 bases short, with 7 bases between. CDR3 DNA: TGTGCCAGCAGTTTTGGTGGGTACAATGAGCAGTTCTTC. Protein sequence: CASSFGGYNEQFF.

This chain links TRBV15 with TRBJ2-1, with TRBD1 as a possible D gene (5 bases). There are 15 residues in the CDR3. Between the trimmed V and J ends, which lost 3 bases and 6 bases, there was a span of 15 bases. From germline, CDR1 is LNHNV and CDR2 YYDKDF (reference sequence). The CDR3: CATSSPQGPFNEQFF. As DNA, the CDR3 is TGTGCCACCAGCAGCCCGCAGGGCCCTTTCAATGAGCAGTTCTTC.

CDR3 DNA: TGTGCCAGCAGCTCGGGACGGCACTACGAGCAGTACTTC. This sequence encodes CASSSGRHYEQYF. V gene TRBV5-6 combines with J gene TRBJ2-7; D might be TRBD1 or TRBD2, each matching 5 bases. V shed 3 bases and J shed 3 bases, with 10 bases lying between them. The CDR3 consists of 13 residues. Germline V lookup: CDR1 SGHDT, CDR2 YYEEEE.

J is TRBJ1-2 and V is TRBV4-2, with 7 nucleotides matching TRBD1. Trimming cost V 0 bases and J 4 bases; bases outside gene matches: 5. Per the germline V gene, CDR1 is LGHNA and CDR2 is YNFKEQ. The CDR3 runs to 15 residues. CDR3 sequence reads: CASSQEGAGGYGYTF. The CDR3, as DNA: TGTGCCAGCAGCCAAGAGGGGGCAGGGGGCTATGGCTACACCTTC.

J is TRBJ2-5 and V is TRBV11-3; the D call may be TRBD1 or TRBD2 (5 bases each). Per the germline V gene, CDR1 is SGHNT and CDR2 is YENEEA. The CDR3 covers 11 residues. The V end lost 8 bases, the J end lost 5 bases, and 9 bases lay between the germline ends. CDR3 amino acids: CASQGRETQYF. The CDR3 bases are TGTGCCAGCCAGGGACGGGAGACCCAGTACTTC.

V usage is TRBV11-2 and J usage is TRBJ2-7; weak D call: TRBD2 (7 bases). Germline CDR1 reads SGHAT; CDR2 reads FQNNGV. The V gene lost 1 base and the J gene lost 2 bases, with 15 bases spanning the gap. CDR3 length equals 16 residues. CDR3 sequence reads: CASSLGSGGKAYEQYF. The CDR3 region has the DNA TGTGCCAGCAGCTTAGGTTCGGGGGGCAAAGCCTACGAGCAGTACTTC.

J is TRBJ2-7 and V is TRBV23-1; 8 positions match TRBD2. TRBV23-1 is recorded as an ORF, its role being uncertain. V was pared by 4 bases and J by 4 bases, with 12 bases of the junction left unmatched. The CDR3 sequence is 16 residues long. The CDR3 sequence: CASSLHSLSGEYEQYF. The DNA for the CDR3 is TGCGCCAGCAGTCTCCACAGTCTTAGCGGGGAATACGAGCAGTACTTC.

V is TRBV5-4 and J is TRBJ1-2, with 7 bases aligning to TRBD1. There are 13 residues in the CDR3. Germline values: CDR1 SGHNT, CDR2 YYREEE (reference sequence). After removal of 2 bases from V and 9 bases from J, the junction contained 7 bases not matched to a gene. The CDR3 sequence is CASSLYRGWSYTF. DNA for the CDR3: TGTGCCAGCAGCTTATACAGGGGATGGAGCTACACCTTC.

This clone was found once. The chain couples TRBV10-3 to TRBJ1-4; perhaps TRBD1 as D (6 bases). The V gene's germline CDR1 is ENHRY and CDR2 SYGVKD. The germline V and J ends were trimmed by 3 bases and 2 bases, with 19 bases remaining between them. The CDR3 is made up of 18 amino acids. CDR3 nucleotide sequence: TGTGCCATCAGTGAAGGGGGGGCCCACCCTCCTACTAATGAAAAACTGTTTTTT. Protein sequence: CAISEGGAHPPTNEKLFF.

This clone was detected only once. The chain recombines TRBV7-2 with TRBJ1-5, with D perhaps TRBD1 (6 bases). This CDR3 is 14 amino acids long. The germline V gene has CDR1 SGHTA and CDR2 FQGNSA. Trimming shortened V by 2 bases and J by 6 bases, and 11 bases separated the two germline ends. For the CDR3, the DNA is TGTGCCAGCAGCTTAATGGGGGCTGGTCAGCCCCAGCATTTT. It yields the protein CASSLMGAGQPQHF.